This TCR beta chain was recorded in a study of beta chain features in type 1 diabetes. Study observations and caveats: Researchers report that Type 1 diabetes patients had moderately but significantly shorter TCRB CDR3s across all four CD4+ subsets.

As for this clone: Its specificity is not known.

V shed 4 bases and J 4 bases; nucleotides not matched to a gene: 8. Germline CDR1 GTSNPN, CDR2 SVGIG (reference sequence). The CDR3 runs to 14 residues. Stem cell-like memory, regulatory, central memory and naive CD4+ cells were sorted via CD45RO/CCR7/CD25/CD127/CD95/CD27. Purities over 95% were achieved in all sorted populations. Sequencing targeted expressed TCRB transcripts, as all isolated RNA had been reverse transcribed. Produced via immunoSEQ multiplex PCR; TCRdb's table is partial and in-frame only. The table has approximately 46,000 clones, roughly 45% seen once. The gene calls are TRBV30 and TRBJ2-7; 9 bases align to TRBD1. The receptor comes from a man between 25 and 39 years old with type 1 diabetes. Sample: stem cell memory CD4+ T cells from blood. CDR3 sequence: CAWNRGPRRYEQYF. Here the CDR3 DNA reads TGTGCCTGGAACAGGGGGCCTAGGAGATACGAGCAGTACTTC. The full variable domain, its missing parts supplied by reference TRBV30 and TRBJ2-7, is SQTIHQWPATLVQPVGSPLSLECTVEGTSNPNLYWYRQAAGRGLQLLFYSVGIGQISSEVPQNLSASRPQDRQFILSSKKLLLSDSGFYLCAWNRGPRRYEQYFGPGTRLTVT.